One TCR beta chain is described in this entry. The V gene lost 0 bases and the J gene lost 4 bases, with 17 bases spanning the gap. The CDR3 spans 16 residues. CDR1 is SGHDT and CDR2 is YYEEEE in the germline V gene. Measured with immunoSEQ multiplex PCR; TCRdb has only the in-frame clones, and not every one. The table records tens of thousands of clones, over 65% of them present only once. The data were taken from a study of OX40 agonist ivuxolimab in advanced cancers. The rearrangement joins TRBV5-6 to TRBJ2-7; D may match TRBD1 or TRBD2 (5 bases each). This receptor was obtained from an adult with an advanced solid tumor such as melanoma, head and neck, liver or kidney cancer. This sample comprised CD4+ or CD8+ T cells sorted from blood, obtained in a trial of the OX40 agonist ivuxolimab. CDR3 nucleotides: TGTGCCAGCAGCTTGGAGGTGGGGACCTCAAGATACGAGCAGTACTTC. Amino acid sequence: CASSLEVGTSRYEQYF.